Listed here are 20 T cell receptor beta chains from one sample, sequenced in a study of blood T cells in healthy people across ages. Sample-barcoded 5' priming and a J-beta primer mix drove a second PCR of about 6 to 11 cycles. A single record per CDR3 protein comes from TCRdb applying MiXCR to the 5' RACE reads. The data show 1,300,000 or so distinct CDR3 sequences, with approximately 60% seen just once and 6.7% held by the top ten. Sequencing input: blood. Receptors originate from a man aged 18 to 30 in good health.

This chain links TRBV20-1 with TRBJ1-4; D might be TRBD1 (6 bases). Looked up from germline, CDR1 is DFQATT and CDR2 is SNEGSKA (reference sequence). CDR3 length: 13 residues. V was clipped by 6 bases and J by 8 bases, with 16 bases between them. In DNA form, the CDR3 reads TGCAGTGCAAGGACAGCCGGCCAGGAAAAACTGTTTTTT. Translating gives CSARTAGQEKLFF.

The chain employs TRBV28 and TRBJ2-3; 7 bases map to TRBD2. The CDR3 spans 15 residues. Per the germline V gene, CDR1 is MDHEN and CDR2 is SYDVKM. The trim removed 5 bases at V and 2 bases at J, leaving 7 bases unmatched. CDR3 in DNA: TGTGCCAGCAGTCTCACCGGGACTAACACAGATACGCAGTATTTT. It codes for CASSLTGTNTDTQYF.

The chain has TRBV12-3 or TRBV12-4 and TRBJ2-3; a weak D match, TRBD2 (6 bases). This CDR3 comprises 16 residues. V was pared by 4 bases and J by 0 bases, with 14 bases between. The CDR3 region is CASSSGTYPSTDTQYF. The CDR3 DNA reads TGTGCCAGCAGTTCAGGGACTTACCCTAGCACAGATACGCAGTATTTT.

This clonotype turned up a few times. At one of its ends the junction is not consistent with the germline gene, which may arise from a read error. The V call is TRBV4-1, the J call TRBJ2-2; D remains unclear. The CDR3 runs to 12 residues. Germline values: CDR1 MGHRA, CDR2 YSYEKL. This CDR3 is CASSPATGELFF. In DNA, the CDR3 is TGTGCCAGCAGCCCAGCCACCGGGGAGCTGTTTTTT.

The chain employs TRBV27 and TRBJ2-7; D remains ambiguous. Germline CDR1 and CDR2: MNHEY and SMNVEV (reference sequence). This CDR3 comprises 14 residues. V lost 4 bases, J lost 5 bases, and 15 bases lay in between. The CDR3 is CASSSDPFSHEQYF. The CDR3 DNA is TGTGCCAGCAGTTCGGACCCATTTAGTCACGAGCAGTACTTC.

The V gene is TRBV7-2, the J gene TRBJ1-6; D remains unclear. The CDR3 length is 15 residues. The germline V and J ends were trimmed by 5 bases and 9 bases, with 17 bases remaining between them. Germline V gene data show CDR1 as SGHTA and CDR2 as FQGNSA. CDR3 loop: CASSQFSGFGSPLHF. CDR3 bases: TGTGCCAGCAGCCAATTCTCTGGATTCGGTTCACCCCTCCACTTT.

This clonotype was recorded a few times. The chain recombines TRBV12-3 or TRBV12-4 with TRBJ1-1; D gene ambiguous. The CDR3 is 15 amino acids. Trimming pared 1 base from V and 0 bases from J, leaving 9 bases between. The CDR3 DNA reads TGTGCCAGCAGTTTAGTGTGGGAGATGAACACTGAAGCTTTCTTT. Its translation: CASSLVWEMNTEAFF.

The CDR3 reads CASSYSTQGSGNTIYF. DNA for the CDR3: TGTGCCAGCAGTTATTCGACTCAGGGTTCTGGAAACACCATATATTTT. The rearrangement links TRBV6-6 to TRBJ1-3; D perhaps matches TRBD1 (5 bases). The V end lost 3 bases, the J end lost 1 base, and 13 bases lay between the germline ends. The CDR3 has 16 residues. The germline V gene has CDR1 MNHNY and CDR2 SVGAGI (reference sequence).

V is TRBV20-1 and J is TRBJ2-6, with 7 bases lining up with TRBD1. The J segment lost 6 bases and the V segment lost 6 bases, leaving 11 bases of the junction unmatched. The length of the CDR3 is 15 residues. Germline V gene lookup returns CDR1 DFQATT and CDR2 SNEGSKA (reference sequence). The CDR3 loop reads CSARRQGKMANVLTF. The CDR3, as DNA: TGCAGTGCCCGCCGACAGGGAAAGATGGCCAACGTCCTGACTTTC.

The genes are TRBV28 and TRBJ1-1; D is ambiguous. V lost 7 bases and J 2 bases, leaving 17 bases between the germline ends. The CDR3 covers 15 residues. Germline V gene sequence: CDR1 MDHEN, CDR2 SYDVKM. Here the CDR3 DNA reads TGTGCCAGCATCGTAACCGGGGAAGCTAACACTGAAGCTTTCTTT. It yields the protein CASIVTGEANTEAFF.

The chain couples TRBV12-3 or TRBV12-4 to TRBJ1-5; D is uncertain. CDR3 length: 16 residues. Trimming shortened V by 2 bases and J by 0 bases, and 11 bases separated the two germline ends. The CDR3 spells CASSLNGPNSNQPQHF. CDR3 bases: TGTGCCAGCAGTTTAAACGGACCCAATAGCAATCAGCCCCAGCATTTT.

The chain carries TRBV6-2 or TRBV6-3 and TRBJ2-7; D is unresolved. The CDR3 contains 16 residues. V was clipped by 0 bases and J by 0 bases, with 12 bases between them. Per the germline V gene, CDR1 is MNHEY and CDR2 is SVGEGT. In nucleotides, the CDR3 is TGTGCCAGCAGTTACTCAGAACTCGAGAGCTCCTACGAGCAGTACTTC. This encodes CASSYSELESSYEQYF.

This clonotype appeared a few times. The chain combines TRBV12-3 or TRBV12-4 with TRBJ2-3; tentative D call: TRBD2 (6 bases). The CDR3 totals 16 residues. The ends were cut back, 6 bases at V and 3 bases at J, with 19 bases in the middle. The CDR3 here is CASRPGTVGTTDTQYF. The CDR3 region has the DNA TGTGCCAGCAGACCCGGGACTGTCGGGACGACAGATACGCAGTATTTT.

About this clonotype itself: At one end the junction does not follow the germline gene, possibly because of a read error. This chain joins TRBV7-2 and TRBJ2-7, with 10 bases that match TRBD2. CDR1 is SGHTA and CDR2 is FQGNSA in the germline V gene. CDR3 length: 15 residues. CDR3 sequence: CASNLALAGDDEQYF. The CDR3 DNA follows: TGTGCCAGCAACTTAGCGCTAGCGGGAGACGACGAGCAGTACTTC.

V and J are TRBV20-1 and TRBJ1-2; 7 bases map to TRBD1. The V gene end was trimmed by 3 bases and the J gene end by 4 bases; junction bases not matched to a gene: 5. The germline V gene encodes CDR1 DFQATT and CDR2 SNEGSKA (reference sequence). The CDR3 has 13 residues. The DNA of the CDR3 is TGCAGTGCTAGTGCGACAGGGACCTATGGCTACACCTTC. This encodes CSASATGTYGYTF.

The chain joins TRBV15 to TRBJ2-1, with D perhaps TRBD2 (6 bases). Germline V gene data show CDR1 as LNHNV and CDR2 as YYDKDF (reference sequence). V lost 0 bases, J lost 7 bases, and 10 bases lay in between. CDR3 length equals 14 residues. The DNA for the CDR3 is TGTGCCACCAGCAGAGAGTGGGGAGGAAATGAGCAGTTCTTC. This encodes CATSREWGGNEQFF. The variable domain in full, with the rest retrieved from reference TRBV15 and TRBJ2-1, is DAMVIQNPRYQVTQFGKPVTLSCSQTLNHNVMYWYQQKSSQAPKLLFHYYDKDFNNEADTPDNFQSRRPNTSFCFLDIRSPGLGDTAMYLCATSREWGGNEQFFGPGTRLTVL.

This clonotype was found a few times. The V call is TRBV7-9, the J call TRBJ2-4; D is uncertain. Germline lookup yields CDR1 SEHNR and CDR2 FQNEAQ (reference sequence). The V end was cut by 3 bases, the J end by 5 bases, with 8 bases between. The CDR3 runs 13 residues. The CDR3, as DNA: TGTGCCAGCAGCTTCAAGGGTCAAAACATTCAGTACTTC. It yields the protein CASSFKGQNIQYF.

There are a few counts of this clonotype. This chain links TRBV5-1 with TRBJ2-2; D is unclear. Deletions cut 4 bases from V and 4 bases from J, with 8 bases between. This CDR3 region has 13 residues. Germline lookup yields CDR1 SGHRS and CDR2 YFSETQ. The CDR3 nucleotides read TGCGCCAGCAGCCCCGAGCTCACCGGGGAGCTGTTTTTT. This encodes CASSPELTGELFF.

The gene calls are TRBV6-6 and TRBJ1-1; D not certain. V was shortened by 8 bases and J by 0 bases, with 10 bases between the two germline ends. Germline V lookup: CDR1 MNHNY, CDR2 SVGAGI (reference sequence). The CDR3 totals 13 residues. The CDR3 DNA reads as TGTGCCAGCCGGGCGAGACTGAACACTGAAGCTTTCTTT. It specifies CASRARLNTEAFF.

The V gene is TRBV7-9, the J gene TRBJ2-4; D is perhaps TRBD1 (5 bases). The DNA end is a closer match to TRBJ2-7, so the J assignment may be wrong. Germline assignment: CDR1 SEHNR and CDR2 FQNEAQ (reference sequence). The CDR3 has 13 residues. The CDR3 is CASSARQNYEQYF. DNA of the CDR3: TGTGCCAGCAGCGCTCGACAGAACTACGAGCAGTACTTC.